This entry lists 27 T cell receptor beta chains sequenced from one sample in a study of blood T cell repertoires in COVID-19. The protocol was immunoSEQ multiplex PCR, while the TCRdb copy is restricted to in-frame clones and leaves out a portion. In the table there are 180,000 or so clones, 84% of which are singletons. The sample was PBMCs or T cells enriched from blood (not recorded which). Receptor source: a man in his fifties who had recovered from COVID-19.

This clone was detected once. The chain couples TRBV20-1 to TRBJ1-5, with no clear D. The CDR3 spans 11 residues. Germline-derived CDR1 and CDR2 are DFQATT and SNEGSKA (reference sequence). The germline V and J ends were trimmed by 2 bases and 14 bases, with 13 bases remaining between them. In DNA form, the CDR3 reads TGCAGTGCTAGACGCCAGAGTGAGGAGCATTTT. This sequence encodes CSARRQSEEHF.

The chain employs TRBV19 and TRBJ1-4; the match to TRBD1 covers 7 bases. This CDR3 comprises 15 residues. Germline CDR1 is LNHDA and CDR2 is SQIVND (reference sequence). V trimming: 3 bases; J trimming: 2 bases; junction bases outside the gene matches: 3. CDR3 residues: CASSMGQFTNEKLFF. Written as DNA, the CDR3 is TGTGCCAGTAGTATGGGACAGTTTACTAATGAAAAACTGTTTTTT.

This clone has just a few counts. The chain has TRBV30 and TRBJ2-7; D may be TRBD2 (7 bases). V was trimmed by 5 bases and J by 4 bases, leaving 15 bases between them. Germline CDR1 GTSNPN, CDR2 SVGIG (reference sequence). There are 13 residues in the CDR3. The chain's CDR3 is CAWGIGGPYEQYF. CDR3 in DNA: TGTGCCTGGGGCATCGGGGGGCCATACGAGCAGTACTTC.

CDR3 sequence (DNA): TGTGCCAGCAGTTACTCGAGGGGGCTACAAGAGACCCAGTACTTC. Its translation is CASSYSRGLQETQYF. V usage is TRBV6-5 and J usage is TRBJ2-5; 7 nucleotides line up with TRBD1. This CDR3 is built from 15 residues. Per germline, CDR1 MNHEY and CDR2 SVGAGI. V trimming: 0 bases; J trimming: 2 bases; junction bases outside the gene matches: 3.

This clone was seen once. V and J are TRBV30 and TRBJ1-1, with a tentative D call TRBD1 (6 bases). The CDR3 covers 14 residues. V lost 1 base and J 6 bases, leaving 15 bases between the germline ends. Germline V gene data show CDR1 as GTSNPN and CDR2 as SVGIG (reference sequence). The CDR3 spells CAWSGTQGRAEAFF. CDR3 nucleotide sequence: TGTGCCTGGAGTGGGACTCAGGGGAGAGCTGAAGCTTTCTTT.

The chain recombines TRBV5-4 with TRBJ1-2, with 12 bases lining up with TRBD1. The CDR3 runs to 16 residues. Looked up from germline, CDR1 is SGHNT and CDR2 is YYREEE (reference sequence). The trim removed 3 bases at V and 4 bases at J, leaving 7 bases unmatched. CDR3: CASSWGGTGGRYGYTF. Written as DNA, the CDR3 is TGTGCCAGCAGCTGGGGAGGGACAGGGGGCCGCTATGGCTACACCTTC. Combining the CDR3 with reference TRBV5-4 and TRBJ1-2 gives the whole variable domain ETGVTQSPTHLIKTRGQQVTLRCSSQSGHNTVSWYQQALGQGPQFIFQYYREEENGRGNFPPRFSGLQFPNYSSELNVNALELDDSALYLCASSWGGTGGRYGYTFGSGTRLTVV.

A few counts support this clone. This rearrangement joins TRBV27 to TRBJ1-5, with TRBD1 matching 7 bases. Trimming cost V 5 bases and J 1 base; bases outside gene matches: 8. CDR3 length equals 16 residues. The germline gives CDR1 MNHEY, CDR2 SMNVEV (reference sequence). CDR3 bases: TGTGCCAGCAGTGCAAAGACAGGGCTCAGCAATCAGCCCCAGCATTTT. Its translation: CASSAKTGLSNQPQHF.

This sequence joins TRBV3-1 (or the pseudogene TRBV3-2) and TRBJ2-2; TRBD2 matches at 7 bases. V shed 5 bases, J shed 0 bases, and the junction held 3 bases outside the gene matches. This CDR3 has 15 residues. The V gene's germline CDR1 is LGHDT and CDR2 YNNKEL (reference sequence). The CDR3 DNA reads as TGTGCCAGCAGCTGGGACTACACGAACACCGGGGAGCTGTTTTTT. It translates to CASSWDYTNTGELFF.

The chain employs TRBV29-1 and TRBJ1-1, with a possible D match to TRBD1 (6 bases). CDR1 is SQVTM and CDR2 is ANQGSEA in the germline V gene. CDR3 length equals 12 residues. Here the CDR3 reads CSAQGLGTEAFF. CDR3 DNA sequence: TGCAGTGCACAGGGCCTAGGTACTGAAGCTTTCTTT.

This clone was counted a single time. This CDR3 reads CASRPRLGTGVPMNTEAFF. Here the CDR3 DNA reads TGTGCCAGCAGACCCAGGCTCGGGACAGGGGTCCCCATGAACACTGAAGCTTTCTTT. V gene TRBV27 combines with J gene TRBJ1-1; 10 nucleotides agree with TRBD1. The CDR3 contains 19 residues. The germline V gene encodes CDR1 MNHEY and CDR2 SMNVEV (reference sequence). The ends lost 6 bases at V and 0 bases at J; junction bases unmatched: 16.

The chain carries TRBV13 and TRBJ1-4; 11 bases map to TRBD1. J lost 8 bases, V lost 5 bases, and 7 bases had no gene match. The germline gives CDR1 PRHDT, CDR2 FYEKMQ (reference sequence). This CDR3 region has 15 residues. As DNA, the CDR3 is TGTGCCAGCAGCAGACGGGACAGGGGGAGAGAAAAACTGTTTTTT. It codes for CASSRRDRGREKLFF.

The chain is built from TRBV5-1 and TRBJ2-5; D is possibly TRBD2 (5 bases). Germline-derived CDR1 and CDR2 are SGHRS and YFSETQ. V was trimmed by 0 bases and J by 5 bases, leaving 8 bases between them. The CDR3 runs 13 residues. CDR3 nucleotides: TGCGCCAGCAGCTTGGTGGTAGCGGAGACCCAGTACTTC. Encoded protein: CASSLVVAETQYF.

The chain employs TRBV15 and TRBJ2-5; weak D call: TRBD1 (5 bases). The V end was cut by 0 bases, the J end by 5 bases, with 13 bases between. Germline V gene lookup returns CDR1 LNHNV and CDR2 YYDKDF (reference sequence). CDR3 length: 15 residues. Here the CDR3 reads CATSREKGLWETQYF. The CDR3 bases are TGTGCCACCAGCAGAGAAAAGGGGCTGTGGGAGACCCAGTACTTC.

This chain uses TRBV6-4 with TRBJ1-2, with D hard to call. Germline CDR1 reads MRHNA; CDR2 reads SNTAGT. CDR3 length: 14 amino acids. V lost 6 bases and J 3 bases, leaving 14 bases between the germline ends. CDR3 sequence reads: CASRKSIFDYGYTF. CDR3 sequence (DNA): TGTGCCAGCAGGAAGTCTATTTTTGACTATGGCTACACCTTC.

The chain carries TRBV19 and TRBJ1-5, with 9 bases lining up with TRBD1. Unmatched junction bases numbered 25, after V lost 2 bases and J lost 5 bases. The CDR3 sequence is 22 residues long. The germline gives CDR1 LNHDA, CDR2 SQIVND (reference sequence). CDR3 bases: TGTGCCAGTAGTATATCTGTGTGGTCGCGAGGGACAGGGACCGGATACTATCAGCCCCAGCATTTT. This encodes CASSISVWSRGTGTGYYQPQHF. Filled out from reference TRBV19 and TRBJ1-5, the complete variable domain reads DGGITQSPKYLFRKEGQNVTLSCEQNLNHDAMYWYRQDPGQGLRLIYYSQIVNDFQKGDIAEGYSVSREKKESFPLTVTSAQKNPTAFYLCASSISVWSRGTGTGYYQPQHFGDGTRLSIL.

The chain is built from TRBV10-3 and TRBJ1-1; 7 bases line up with TRBD1. This CDR3 contains 14 residues. Germline V gene sequence: CDR1 ENHRY, CDR2 SYGVKD. The junction had 4 bases not matched to a gene; V was cut back by 6 bases and J by 0 bases. The DNA of the CDR3 is TGTGCCATCAGCGAACAGGGGTTGAACACTGAAGCTTTCTTT. It translates to CAISEQGLNTEAFF.

The chain links TRBV5-5 to TRBJ1-4, with 9 bases lining up with TRBD1. The CDR3 has 14 amino acids. Germline assignment: CDR1 SGHKS and CDR2 YYEKEE (reference sequence). V shed 5 bases, J shed 6 bases, and the junction held 5 bases outside the gene matches. In DNA, the CDR3 is TGTGCCAGCAGGAAACAGGGGGCGGATGAAAAACTGTTTTTT. It codes for CASRKQGADEKLFF.

The V call is TRBV7-2, the J call TRBJ1-5; weak D call: TRBD1 (5 bases). Germline CDR1 SGHTA, CDR2 FQGNSA. This CDR3 is built from 15 residues. Trimming cost V 1 base and J 4 bases, with 11 bases left between them. CDR3 nucleotide sequence: TGTGCCAGCAGCTTAGGTGGGGCCGCGAATCAGCCCCAGCATTTT. It is translated as CASSLGGAANQPQHF. The whole variable domain, filled in from reference TRBV7-2 and TRBJ1-5, reads GAGVSQSPSNKVTEKGKDVELRCDPISGHTALYWYRQSLGQGLEFLIYFQGNSAPDKSGLPSDRFSAERTGGSVSTLTIQRTQQEDSAVYLCASSLGGAANQPQHFGDGTRLSIL.

This clone appeared a single time. The chain joins TRBV18 to TRBJ2-2; 9 bases align to TRBD1. V dropped 5 bases and J dropped 2; count of bases not matched to a gene: 6. The CDR3 has 16 amino acids. CDR1 and CDR2 from the germline V gene are KGHSH and LQKENI. CDR3: CASSSPGQGNTGELFF. CDR3 bases: TGTGCCAGCTCATCGCCGGGACAGGGAAACACCGGGGAGCTGTTTTTT. The variable domain in full, completed from reference TRBV18 and TRBJ2-2, reads NAGVMQNPRHLVRRRGQEARLRCSPMKGHSHVYWYRQLPEEGLKFMVYLQKENIIDESGMPKERFSAEFPKEGPSILRIQQVVRGDSAAYFCASSSPGQGNTGELFFGEGSRLTVL.

The V and J genes are TRBV6-6 and TRBJ2-1; 8 bases align to TRBD2. V shed 5 bases, J shed 0 bases, and the junction held 6 bases outside the gene matches. The CDR3 runs 16 residues. Germline V gene lookup returns CDR1 MNHNY and CDR2 SVGAGI (reference sequence). The CDR3 loop is CASSRLASLSYNEQFF. The CDR3 DNA follows: TGTGCCAGCAGTCGACTAGCGTCGCTCTCCTACAATGAGCAGTTCTTC.

V is TRBV7-9 and J is TRBJ2-3; 10 bases match TRBD1. With V trimmed by 4 bases and J by 6 bases, 7 bases remained unmatched. The length of the CDR3 is 15 residues. In germline, CDR1 is SEHNR, CDR2 FQNEAQ (reference sequence). CDR3 in amino acids: CASSSDRGLGDTQYF. The CDR3 region has the DNA TGTGCCAGCAGCTCCGACAGGGGGCTTGGTGATACGCAGTATTTT.

The V and J genes are TRBV4-1 and TRBJ1-3, with unresolved D. The CDR3 is made up of 11 amino acids. The germline V and J ends were trimmed by 2 bases and 6 bases, with 2 bases remaining between them. Per the germline V gene, CDR1 is MGHRA and CDR2 is YSYEKL. The CDR3, as DNA: TGCGCCAGCAGCCAACTAAACACCATATATTTT. Its protein product is CASSQLNTIYF.

The gene calls are TRBV4-1 and TRBJ2-3; D gene uncertain. V lost 3 bases and J lost 0, with 4 bases in between. Germline CDR1 and CDR2: MGHRA and YSYEKL. The CDR3 covers 13 residues. The CDR3: CASSHQSTDTQYF. In nucleotides, the CDR3 is TGCGCCAGCAGCCACCAGAGCACAGATACGCAGTATTTT.

V is TRBV3-1 (or the pseudogene TRBV3-2) and J is TRBJ1-6, with 12 positions matching TRBD1. V lost 3 bases to trimming and J lost 10 bases; unmatched junction nucleotides: 4. CDR3 length: 15 amino acids. CDR1 and CDR2 from the germline V gene are LGHDT and YNNKEL (reference sequence). The CDR3 DNA reads as TGTGCCAGCAGCCAGGGACAGGGGGCACGGTCACCCCTCCACTTT. Encoded protein: CASSQGQGARSPLHF.

J is TRBJ2-7 and V is TRBV19; 12 positions agree with TRBD1. V trimming: 5 bases; J trimming: 9 bases; junction bases outside the gene matches: 8. CDR1 and CDR2 from the germline V gene are LNHDA and SQIVND (reference sequence). The CDR3 consists of 14 residues. The DNA of the CDR3 is TGTGCCAGTAGTGCTACCGGGACAGGGGGCGGGCAGTACTTC. This codes for CASSATGTGGGQYF.

This chain joins TRBV12-3 or TRBV12-4 and TRBJ1-1; no reliable D call. Trimming removed 6 bases at V and 5 bases at J, with 10 bases between. The CDR3 contains 12 residues. CDR3 sequence (DNA): TGTGCCAGCAGACCCCGGGAAACTGAAGCTTTCTTT. The encoded protein is CASRPRETEAFF.

The chain joins TRBV7-3 to TRBJ2-5, with TRBD2 identical over 12 bases. Germline V gene lookup returns CDR1 SGHTA and CDR2 FQGTGA. Trimming at V came to 5 bases and at J to 5 bases, leaving 3 bases not matched to a gene. This CDR3 spans 14 amino acids. This CDR3 is CASSPGLAGETQYF. CDR3 coding DNA: TGTGCCAGCAGCCCGGGACTAGCGGGCGAGACCCAGTACTTC. Full variable domain (rest looked up from reference TRBV7-3 and TRBJ2-5): GAGVSQTPSNKVTEKGKYVELRCDPISGHTALYWYRQSLGQGPEFLIYFQGTGAADDSGLPNDRFFAVRPEGSVSTLKIQRTERGDSAVYLCASSPGLAGETQYFGPGTRLLVL.